This T cell receptor (beta chain) was sequenced in a study of post-analysis software for immune sequencing data. The study's findings and limits: Compared with controls, patients had more of five TRBV segments, including TRBV5-6, TRBV5-1 and TRBV20-1. Under the F measure, samples that were prepared in one batch clustered strongly together. Significantly lower normalized Chao1 diversity was seen in multiple sclerosis patients than in controls.

The CDR3 runs 15 residues. Per germline, CDR1 MNHEY and CDR2 SVGEGT. With V trimmed by 6 bases and J by 1 base, 6 bases remained unmatched. The authors incorporated unique molecular identifiers into the TCR beta cDNA libraries. cDNA molecules numbering around 500,000 came from approximately 0.91 to 9.4 million T cells. TCRdb recomputed calls from the PCR reads with MiXCR, one row per CDR3 protein. Among some 890,000 distinct CDR3 sequences listed, roughly 58% were seen once. Concerning this clonotype itself: Antigen specificity is unknown.

The specimen sequenced was blood. The chain couples TRBV6-2 or TRBV6-3 to TRBJ2-7, with TRBD1 matching 10 bases. This receptor was taken from a girl aged 5-17 years with multiple sclerosis. In DNA form, the CDR3 reads TGTGCCAGCAGAAAGGGGACAGGGGTATCCTACGAGCAGTACTTC. It specifies CASRKGTGVSYEQYF.